This is a list of T cell receptor beta chains from one sample in a study of T-cell reconstitution after alpha-beta-depleted transplantation in children. One entry per CDR3 protein results from TCRdb running MiXCR on the PCR reads. Seen here are 800,000 to 1,000,000 distinct CDR3 sequences, about 29% observed once, and the top ten hold approximately 30%. The material was PBMCs, mostly from graft donor cells, obtained 360 days after TCRalphabeta/CD19-depleted stem cell transplant. The receptor set was obtained from a boy in the first two years of life who had a stem cell transplant for SCID, so the T cells may come from the graft donor. CDR3s include the opening cysteine and the closing phenylalanine or tryptophan. The order of the fields is D gene, CDR3 length, V gene, J gene, clone size, CDR3 DNA, CDR3 protein. The D gene is left open where the match is weak. Not all rows give a size; the values are once, few, many and, for expanded clones, a class.

NA,14,TRBV10-2,TRBJ2-3,NA,TGCGCCAGCAGCGATACTACTAGCACAGATACGCAGTATTTT,CASSDTTSTDTQYF
NA,13,TRBV9,TRBJ2-7,few,TGTGCCAGCAGCGTGGGGACTCGGGGGGAGCAGTACTTC,CASSVGTRGEQYF
TRBD2,16,TRBV5-1,TRBJ2-1,few,TGCGCCAGCAGCTTGTCAGCGGGGCACTCCTACAATGAGCAGTTCTTC,CASSLSAGHSYNEQFF
TRBD1,16,TRBV5-1,TRBJ2-5,many,TGCGCCAGCAGCTTACCGGGACAGGCGTCTCAAGAGACCCAGTACTTC,CASSLPGQASQETQYF
NA,13,TRBV6-2/TRBV6-3,TRBJ2-3,few,TGTGCCAGCCGTCGACAGTACACAGATACGCAGTATTTT,CASRRQYTDTQYF
NA,16,TRBV2,TRBJ1-5,NA,TGTGCCAGCAACCCGACCCACAGGGTCGGCAATCAGCCCCAGCATTTT,CASNPTHRVGNQPQHF
NA,12,TRBV28,TRBJ2-7,NA,TGTGCCAGCAGCCGGGCCCCGTACGAGCAGTACTTC,CASSRAPYEQYF
NA,15,TRBV7-3,TRBJ1-4,few,TGTGCCAGCAGCCCCACGGGGGGGGCCGGTGAAAAACTGTTTTTT,CASSPTGGAGEKLFF
TRBD2,20,TRBV7-6,TRBJ2-5,few,TGTGCCAGCAGCTTAGAAGGAAGGGGACTAGTCCTTCCGTTTAGGGAGACCCAGTACTTC,CASSLEGRGLVLPFRETQYF
TRBD2,16,TRBV10-2,TRBJ2-1,few,TGCGCCAGCAGTGAGCCGTGGCTAGCGGGGGCCAATGAGCAGTTCTTC,CASSEPWLAGANEQFF
NA,13,TRBV4-1,TRBJ2-5,NA,TGCGCCAGCAGCCAAGATGACGGAGAGACCCAGTACTTC,CASSQDDGETQYF
NA,16,TRBV5-1,TRBJ2-1,NA,TGCGCCAGCAGCTTGATCGGAGGGAGCTCCTACAATGAGCAGTTCTTC,CASSLIGGSSYNEQFF
TRBD1,15,TRBV20-1,TRBJ2-1,few,TGCAGTGCTAGTGTCCCGGGACAGGCCTACAATGAGCAGTTCTTC,CSASVPGQAYNEQFF
NA,13,TRBV4-3,TRBJ1-1,few,TGCGCCAGCAGTCGAATCGTCGGCACTGAAGCTTTCTTT,CASSRIVGTEAFF
NA,14,TRBV10-3,TRBJ2-7,NA,TGTGCCATCAGTGAGCGGAGGGAAACCTACGAGCAGTACTTC,CAISERRETYEQYF
TRBD2,17,TRBV7-3,TRBJ2-3,NA,TGTGCCAGCAGCTTATTTAACGGGGGGGGCGGCACAGATACGCAGTATTTT,CASSLFNGGGGTDTQYF
NA,14,TRBV7-2,TRBJ2-3,few,TGTGCCAGCAGCTTAGAGGGGATGACAGATACGCAGTATTTT,CASSLEGMTDTQYF
TRBD1,15,TRBV20-1,TRBJ2-7,NA,TGCAGTGCTCCCCCGGCGGACAGGGCCTCTTACGAGCAGTACTTC,CSAPPADRASYEQYF
NA,15,TRBV4-1,TRBJ1-1,NA,TGCGCCAGCAGCCAAGTTGCACGGGCGAACACTGAAGCTTTCTTT,CASSQVARANTEAFF
NA,12,TRBV12-3/TRBV12-4,TRBJ2-1,few,TGTGCCAGCAGTTCCGGGGGCCCGGAGCAGTTCTTC,CASSSGGPEQFF
NA,15,TRBV5-1,TRBJ2-1,few,TGCGCCAGCAGGGTGGAGGGTAGAACCTACAATGAGCAGTTCTTC,CASRVEGRTYNEQFF
TRBD1,15,TRBV28,TRBJ1-2,few,TGTGCCAGCAGTTTATGGACGACAGGGGGCTCTGGCTACACCTTC,CASSLWTTGGSGYTF
TRBD2,15,TRBV20-1,TRBJ2-1,many,TGCAGTGCTAGAGATTTCAGCGGGGGGGCTTATGAGCAGTTCTTC,CSARDFSGGAYEQFF
NA,12,TRBV20-1,TRBJ2-1,NA,TGCAGTGCTAGATGGAGTGGTAAAGAGCAGTTCTTC,CSARWSGKEQFF
TRBD1,15,TRBV6-5,TRBJ2-7,NA,TGTGCCAGCAGTTACTGGGACAGACTTTCCTACGAGCAGTACTTC,CASSYWDRLSYEQYF
NA,14,TRBV6-1,TRBJ2-1,NA,TGTGCCAGCAGTCCCAGAACCACCCCGGTTGAGCAGTTCTTC,CASSPRTTPVEQFF
NA,12,TRBV2,TRBJ2-2,once,TGTGCCACCCGGTGGCACACCGGGGAGCTGTTTTTT,CATRWHTGELFF
TRBD1,12,TRBV29-1,TRBJ1-2,NA,TGCAGCGTTGAGAGACAGGGTCAAGGCTACACCTTC,CSVERQGQGYTF
NA,12,TRBV27,TRBJ1-5,NA,TGTGCCAGCAGTTTCGGTCGAGGGCCCCAGCATTTT,CASSFGRGPQHF
NA,16,TRBV6-5,TRBJ2-7,few,TGTGCCAGCAGTTACTCGATCATGGGACTGATCTACGAGCAGTACTTC,CASSYSIMGLIYEQYF
TRBD1,16,TRBV11-2,TRBJ2-3,few,TGTGCCAGCAGCCTCACAGGGGTTTTGGGGACAGATACGCAGTATTTT,CASSLTGVLGTDTQYF
NA,14,TRBV7-9,TRBJ1-2,NA,TGTGCCAGCAGCTTAACAGAGACACCCCATGGCTACACCTTC,CASSLTETPHGYTF
NA,15,TRBV14,TRBJ2-3,few,TGTGCCAGCAGCATCGGACGGAGGAGGACAGATACGCAGTATTTT,CASSIGRRRTDTQYF
TRBD2,15,TRBV5-1,TRBJ2-5,NA,TGCGCCAGCAGCAAAGGACTAGTTTTCCAAGAGACCCAGTACTTC,CASSKGLVFQETQYF
TRBD1,14,TRBV5-1,TRBJ2-5,NA,TGCGCCAGCAGCTCGCTCCCAGGGGGCGAGACCCAGTACTTC,CASSSLPGGETQYF
TRBD1,16,TRBV7-2,TRBJ1-5,NA,TGTGCCAGCAGCTTAGGGAATACAGGGGGCAATCAGCCCCAGCATTTT,CASSLGNTGGNQPQHF
NA,13,TRBV30,TRBJ2-3,NA,TGTGCCGGGGCACGGCAAGACACAGATACGCAGTATTTT,CAGARQDTDTQYF
NA,11,TRBV2,TRBJ1-2,NA,TGTGCCAGCAGTGACGGGGAGGGCTACACCTTC,CASSDGEGYTF
NA,14,TRBV12-3/TRBV12-4,TRBJ1-4,NA,TGTGCCAGCAGTTCCCTCGGACGGGATGAAAAACTGTTTTTT,CASSSLGRDEKLFF
NA,13,TRBV20-1,TRBJ2-2,few,TGCAGTGCGAAAGGCCTAGGCGCAGGGGAGCTGTTTTTT,CSAKGLGAGELFF
NA,16,TRBV5-1,TRBJ2-2,NA,TGCGCCAGCAGCTTAGACTTCGGGGGTAACACCGGGGAGCTGTTTTTT,CASSLDFGGNTGELFF
NA,13,TRBV7-8,TRBJ2-2,few,TGTGCCAGCAGCCACGGGACAACCGGGGAGCTGTTTTTT,CASSHGTTGELFF
TRBD2,15,TRBV2,TRBJ2-2,NA,TGTGCCAGCAGTGAACCTAGCGGGGCTAACGGGGAGCTGTTTTTT,CASSEPSGANGELFF
NA,15,TRBV20-1,TRBJ2-2,few,TGCAGTGCTAGAGATTTACGAGAGAAGGCGGGGGAGCTGTTTTTT,CSARDLREKAGELFF
NA,17,TRBV4-1,TRBJ2-3,few,TGCGCCAGCAGCCAAGGTTTACTGGCGAGTAGCACAGATACGCAGTATTTT,CASSQGLLASSTDTQYF
NA,14,TRBV5-1,TRBJ2-2,few,TGCGCCAGCAACTCAGGACTGAACACCGGGGAGCTGTTTTTT,CASNSGLNTGELFF
NA,14,TRBV28,TRBJ2-5,NA,TGTGCCAGCAGCTCCGACTCCGGGCAGGAGACCCAGTACTTC,CASSSDSGQETQYF
NA,17,TRBV20-1,TRBJ2-5,few,TGCAGTGCTTTTCTAGACGCAACTGAGAGGAGCCAAGAGACCCAGTACTTC,CSAFLDATERSQETQYF
NA,14,TRBV2,TRBJ2-1,NA,TGTGCCAGCAGAGAAAAACAGCGGCACTATGAGCAGTTCTTC,CASREKQRHYEQFF
NA,15,TRBV28,TRBJ1-6,few,TGTGCCAGCAGTTTGAACAGACTGGAGGGTCCTCGCCTCCACTTT,CASSLNRLEGPRLHF
TRBD2,18,TRBV7-8,TRBJ2-7,many,TGTGCCAGCAGCCTACTCACAGTTGCGGGAGGATACTCCTACGAGCAGTACTTC,CASSLLTVAGGYSYEQYF
NA,15,TRBV29-1,TRBJ2-5,NA,TGCAGCGTTGAAATTGGGCCCACGTACCAAGAGACCCAGTACTTC,CSVEIGPTYQETQYF
TRBD1,15,TRBV29-1,TRBJ2-1,few,TGCAGCGTGTGCCGAGCATGGGGACAGGGGAATGAGCAGTTCTTC,CSVCRAWGQGNEQFF